Presented here are 18 T cell receptor beta chains from one specimen sequenced in a study of beta chain features in type 1 diabetes. Isolated RNA was reverse transcribed in full, so expressed TCRB transcripts were sequenced. Data came from immunoSEQ multiplex PCR; TCRdb stores just in-frame clones and leaves some out. The table shows some 270,000 clones, with 13% to 15% occurring only once. The sample taken for sequencing was naive CD4+ T cells from blood. The source is a middle-aged woman in good health.

The V call is TRBV4-3, the J call TRBJ2-7; D perhaps matches TRBD1 (5 bases). The CDR3 runs 14 residues. Germline V gene sequence: CDR1 LGHNA, CDR2 YSLEER. V was clipped by 2 bases and J by 4 bases, with 12 bases between them. This CDR3 is CASSQSRQIYEQYF. The CDR3 region has the DNA TGCGCCAGCAGCCAAAGCAGACAGATATACGAGCAGTACTTC.

A word on this clone: The junction does not match germline at one end; this may be a read error. The rearrangement uses TRBV9 and TRBJ2-2, with D perhaps TRBD2 (5 bases). The V gene's germline CDR1 is SGDLS and CDR2 YYNGEE. The CDR3 extends over 15 amino acids. The CDR3 region has the DNA TGTGCCAGCAGCGTAGTAGAGGTTGGCACCGGGGAGCCGTTTTTT. The encoded protein is CASSVVEVGTGEPFF.

The gene calls are TRBV7-2 and TRBJ2-1, with D perhaps TRBD1 (5 bases). The V end was cut by 5 bases, the J end by 10 bases, with 18 bases between. The CDR3 runs to 14 residues. CDR1 and CDR2 from the germline V gene are SGHTA and FQGNSA. CDR3 protein: CASSNRTLPREQFF. The CDR3 bases are TGTGCCAGCAGCAATCGGACACTCCCTCGGGAGCAGTTCTTC.

As DNA, the CDR3 is TGTGCCAGCAGTCGTGGACAGGCTGGAAACACCATATATTTT. Its protein is CASSRGQAGNTIYF. The rearrangement uses TRBV27 and TRBJ1-3, with 7 bases identical to TRBD1. Germline trimming cut 5 bases from V and 2 bases from J; bases unmatched to any gene: 3. Per the germline V gene, CDR1 is MNHEY and CDR2 is SMNVEV (reference sequence). The CDR3 runs 14 residues.

The rearrangement joins TRBV7-8 to TRBJ1-1; D gene ambiguous. V was pared by 2 bases and J by 6 bases, with 7 bases between. The germline gives CDR1 SGHVS, CDR2 FQNEAQ. The CDR3 covers 12 residues. CDR3 region: CASSLRGSEAFF. The CDR3 coding sequence is TGTGCCAGCAGCTTAAGAGGGTCTGAAGCTTTCTTT.

This clone was seen a handful of times. The chain combines TRBV11-1 with TRBJ2-3, with D unclear. Per germline, CDR1 SGHAT and CDR2 FQDESV (reference sequence). The CDR3 has 14 amino acids. V was cut by 4 bases and J by 1 base, with 9 bases left in between. CDR3 nucleotides: TGTGCCAGCAGCTCACGAGGCGGCACAGATACGCAGTATTTT. Protein: CASSSRGGTDTQYF.

This clone was seen a few times. The chain employs TRBV5-1 and TRBJ2-3; the match to TRBD2 covers 12 bases. In germline, CDR1 is SGHRS, CDR2 YFSETQ. Trimming took 2 bases from V and 4 from J; bases not matched to a gene: 2. The CDR3 contains 15 residues. CDR3 sequence (DNA): TGCGCCAGCAGCTTCGCTAGCGGGGGGGCAGATACGCAGTATTTT. Translated, it gives CASSFASGGADTQYF.

In this sample, this clone turned up a few times. The CDR3 region is CASSQVAGGLLTDTQYF. The CDR3 DNA reads TGTGCCAGCAGCCAGGTAGCGGGGGGGCTGCTAACAGATACGCAGTATTTT. The chain recombines TRBV5-6 with TRBJ2-3, with 11 bases lining up with TRBD2. The V gene end was trimmed by 4 bases and the J gene end by 3 bases; junction bases not matched to a gene: 10. CDR1 and CDR2 from the germline V gene are SGHDT and YYEEEE. The CDR3 length is 17 residues.

Of note for this clone: The sample carries other DNA sequences with the same CDR3. This CDR3 reads CASSLDSNSPLHF. CDR3 DNA: TGTGCCAGCAGCTTGGATTCGAATTCACCCCTCCACTTT. The chain links TRBV5-4 to TRBJ1-6; no clear D. The CDR3 consists of 13 residues. Germline-derived CDR1 and CDR2 are SGHNT and YYREEE (reference sequence). V was shortened by 0 bases and J by 7 bases, with 5 bases between the two germline ends.

The V call is TRBV5-4, the J call TRBJ2-5; maybe TRBD1 (5 bases). V lost 4 bases and J 2 bases, leaving 9 bases between the germline ends. This CDR3 region has 13 residues. Looked up from germline, CDR1 is SGHNT and CDR2 is YYREEE (reference sequence). CDR3 nucleotide sequence: TGTGCCAGCAGCCCAGGGTCACAAGAGACCCAGTACTTC. Amino acids: CASSPGSQETQYF.

This clone was counted a few times. The rearrangement joins TRBV7-6 to TRBJ2-3, with TRBD2 matching 8 bases. The J segment lost 3 bases and the V segment lost 6 bases, leaving 5 bases of the junction unmatched. Germline V gene lookup returns CDR1 SGHVS and CDR2 FNYEAQ. This CDR3 contains 14 residues. The CDR3 nucleotides read TGTGCCAGCAGTATTAGCGGGGTAACAGATACGCAGTATTTT. Translated, it gives CASSISGVTDTQYF.

This clone was seen only once. The rearrangement links TRBV4-1 to TRBJ1-6, with TRBD1 identical over 7 bases. The CDR3 sequence is 14 residues long. CDR1 is MGHRA and CDR2 is YSYEKL in the germline V gene. V lost 6 bases and J lost 7; bases outside the gene matches: 6. CDR3: CASRAQGWNSPLHF. The CDR3 nucleotides read TGCGCCAGCAGAGCACAGGGGTGGAATTCACCCCTCCACTTT.

V and J are TRBV6-6 and TRBJ1-1; D not resolved. The CDR3 is made up of 12 amino acids. V lost 8 bases and J 5 bases, leaving 12 bases between the germline ends. CDR1 is MNHNY and CDR2 is SVGAGI in the germline V gene (reference sequence). In DNA, the CDR3 is TGTGCCAGCGGGCGGAGGGCAACTGAAGCTTTCTTT. This encodes CASGRRATEAFF.

A few counts support this clone. The DNA is left out, because the CDR3 cannot be placed on it with certainty; the CDR3 is given as TCRdb lists it. V is TRBV7-9 and J is TRBJ2-2; the table's D call, TRBD2, was not checked against the DNA. With termini counted, the CDR3 has 15 amino acids. The germline CDR1 and CDR2 sequences are SEHNR and FQNEAQ (reference sequence). CDR3 loop: CASSYQAVSAGSCFF.

This clone was counted only a few times. The rearrangement uses TRBV23-1 and TRBJ2-2; 7 bases fit TRBD2. TRBV23-1 is recorded as an ORF, its role being uncertain. Germline trimming cut 1 base from V and 4 bases from J; bases unmatched to any gene: 6. The CDR3 totals 16 residues. The CDR3 is CASSQYAGVGTGELFF. The CDR3 region has the DNA TGCGCCAGCAGTCAATATGCGGGGGTGGGCACCGGGGAGCTGTTTTTT.

The gene calls are TRBV5-1 and TRBJ2-1; TRBD2 might be the D (6 bases). CDR1 SGHRS and CDR2 YFSETQ come from the germline V gene. The CDR3 extends over 17 amino acids. Trimming left V 0 bases short and J 7 bases short, with 20 bases between. The CDR3 loop reads CASSLGERRAEWNEQFF. The CDR3 DNA follows: TGCGCCAGCAGCTTGGGAGAGCGGAGGGCGGAATGGAATGAGCAGTTCTTC.

In this sample, this clone turned up a few times. The CDR3 sequence: CASSQSIAANTGELFF. In DNA, the CDR3 is TGTGCCAGCAGCCAGAGTATAGCCGCGAACACCGGGGAGCTGTTTTTT. The chain joins TRBV14 to TRBJ2-2; the D is unclear. The CDR3 spans 16 residues. The V and J ends lost 3 bases and 0 bases respectively, with 11 bases between them. Germline V gene lookup returns CDR1 SGHDN and CDR2 FVKESK.

The rearrangement joins TRBV4-1 to TRBJ2-4, with a tentative D call TRBD1 (6 bases). The CDR3 runs to 14 residues. The V gene lost 10 bases and the J gene lost 0 bases, with 13 bases spanning the gap. The V gene's germline CDR1 is MGHRA and CDR2 YSYEKL. This CDR3 is CATGQPIAKNIQYF. CDR3 bases: TGCGCCACGGGACAACCGATAGCCAAAAACATTCAGTACTTC.